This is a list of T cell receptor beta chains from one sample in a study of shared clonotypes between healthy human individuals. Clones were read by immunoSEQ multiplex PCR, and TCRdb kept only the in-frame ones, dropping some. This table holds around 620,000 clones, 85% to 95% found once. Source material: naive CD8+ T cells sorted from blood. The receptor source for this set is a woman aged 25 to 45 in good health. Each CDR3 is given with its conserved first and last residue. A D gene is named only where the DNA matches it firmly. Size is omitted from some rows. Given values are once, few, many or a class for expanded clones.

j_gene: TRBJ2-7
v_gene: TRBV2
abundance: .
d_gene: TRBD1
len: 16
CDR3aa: CASNELGQGASYEQYF
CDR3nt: TGTGCCAGCAATGAACTTGGTCAGGGGGCCTCCTACGAGCAGTACTTC

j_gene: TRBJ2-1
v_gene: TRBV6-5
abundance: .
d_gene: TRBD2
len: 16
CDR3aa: CASSSLASGSFNEQFF
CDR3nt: TGTGCCAGCAGTTCACTAGCCAGCGGGAGCTTCAATGAGCAGTTCTTC

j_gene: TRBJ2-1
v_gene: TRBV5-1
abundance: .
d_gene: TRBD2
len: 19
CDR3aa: CASSWGLAGGPRSYNEQFF
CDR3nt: TGCGCCAGCAGCTGGGGACTAGCGGGAGGCCCTCGCTCCTACAATGAGCAGTTCTTC

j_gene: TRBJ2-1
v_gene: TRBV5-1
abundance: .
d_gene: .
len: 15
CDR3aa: CASRFWDSALDEQFF
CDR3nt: TGCGCCAGCAGGTTCTGGGACTCAGCCTTAGACGAGCAGTTCTTC

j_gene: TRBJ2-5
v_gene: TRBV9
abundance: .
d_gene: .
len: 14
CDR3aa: CASSVGRVGETQYF
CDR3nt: TGTGCCAGCAGCGTAGGCAGGGTGGGGGAGACCCAGTACTTC

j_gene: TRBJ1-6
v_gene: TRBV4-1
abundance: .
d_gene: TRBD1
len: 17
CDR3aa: CASSSAGQALEESPLHF
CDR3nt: TGCGCCAGCAGTTCAGCAGGACAGGCCCTCGAAGAGTCACCCCTCCACTTT

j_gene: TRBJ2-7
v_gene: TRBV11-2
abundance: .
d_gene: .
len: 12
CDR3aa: CASSPAAYEQYF
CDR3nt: TGTGCCAGCAGCCCCGCGGCCTACGAGCAGTACTTC

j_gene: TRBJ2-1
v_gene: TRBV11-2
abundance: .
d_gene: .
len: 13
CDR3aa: CASSLTGTYEQFF
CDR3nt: TGTGCCAGCAGCTTGACCGGGACCTACGAGCAGTTCTTC

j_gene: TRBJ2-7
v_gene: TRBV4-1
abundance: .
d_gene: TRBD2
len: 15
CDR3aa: CASSPGLVAAHEQYF
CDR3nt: TGCGCCAGCAGCCCGGGACTAGTGGCGGCCCACGAGCAGTACTTC

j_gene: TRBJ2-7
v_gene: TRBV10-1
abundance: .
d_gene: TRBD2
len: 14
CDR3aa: CASSDPGTTYEQYF
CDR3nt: TGCGCCAGCAGTGACCCCGGGACTACCTACGAGCAGTACTTC

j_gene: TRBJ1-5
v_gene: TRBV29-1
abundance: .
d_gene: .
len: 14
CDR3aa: CSVAVGASNQPQHF
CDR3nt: TGCAGCGTTGCCGTAGGAGCTAGCAATCAGCCCCAGCATTTT

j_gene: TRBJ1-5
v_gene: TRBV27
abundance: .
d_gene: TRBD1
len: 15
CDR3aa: CASSFTGGSNQPQHF
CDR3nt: TGTGCCAGCAGTTTCACAGGGGGGTCCAATCAGCCCCAGCATTTT

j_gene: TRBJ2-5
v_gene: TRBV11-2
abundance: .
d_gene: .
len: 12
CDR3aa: CASSLLGETQYF
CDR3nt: TGTGCCAGCAGCTTATTGGGAGAGACCCAGTACTTC

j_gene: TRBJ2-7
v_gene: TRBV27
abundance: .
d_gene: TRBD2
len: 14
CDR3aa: CASSPSGSSYEQYF
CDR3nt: TGTGCCAGCAGCCCCAGCGGGAGTTCCTACGAGCAGTACTTC

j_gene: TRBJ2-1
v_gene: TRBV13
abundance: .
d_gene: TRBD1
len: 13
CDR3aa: CASSLQGAWEQFF
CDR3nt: TGTGCCAGCAGCTTACAGGGGGCTTGGGAGCAGTTCTTC

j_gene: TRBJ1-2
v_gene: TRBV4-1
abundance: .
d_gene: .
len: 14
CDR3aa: CASSQDRFSYGYTF
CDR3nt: TGCGCCAGCAGCCAAGACAGGTTTTCCTATGGCTACACCTTC

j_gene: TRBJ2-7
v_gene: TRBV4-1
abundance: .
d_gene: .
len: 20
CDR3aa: CASSQVWGRESALGSYEQYF
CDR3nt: TGCGCCAGCAGCCAAGTGTGGGGGCGGGAGTCCGCCCTTGGCTCCTACGAGCAGTACTTC

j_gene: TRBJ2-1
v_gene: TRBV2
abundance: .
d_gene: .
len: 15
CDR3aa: CASSEPSVLYNEQFF
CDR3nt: TGTGCCAGCAGTGAACCGTCTGTCCTGTACAATGAGCAGTTCTTC

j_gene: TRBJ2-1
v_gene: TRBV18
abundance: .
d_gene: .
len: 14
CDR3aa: CATQGASKDNEQFF
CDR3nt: TGTGCCACCCAAGGCGCGTCTAAAGACAATGAGCAGTTCTTC

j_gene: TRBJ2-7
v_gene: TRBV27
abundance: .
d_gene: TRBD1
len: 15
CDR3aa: CASSLLGTGGYEQYF
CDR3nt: TGTGCCAGCAGTTTGTTAGGGACAGGGGGCTACGAGCAGTACTTC

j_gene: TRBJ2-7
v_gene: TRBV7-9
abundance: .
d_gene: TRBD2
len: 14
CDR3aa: CASSLGGRGDEQYF
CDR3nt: TGTGCCAGCAGCTTAGGCGGGAGAGGCGACGAGCAGTACTTC

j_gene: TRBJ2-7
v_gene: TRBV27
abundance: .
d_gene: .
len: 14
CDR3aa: CASSSGVVSYEQYF
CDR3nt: TGTGCCAGCAGTTCCGGGGTAGTCTCCTACGAGCAGTACTTC

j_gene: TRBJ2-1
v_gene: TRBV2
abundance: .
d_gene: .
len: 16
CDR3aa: CASSEAGEGLYNEQFF
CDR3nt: TGTGCCAGCAGTGAAGCGGGGGAAGGCCTCTACAATGAGCAGTTCTTC

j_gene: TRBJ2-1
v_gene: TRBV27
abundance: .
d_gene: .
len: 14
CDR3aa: CASRTREWDNEQFF
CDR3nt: TGTGCCAGCCGAACTAGAGAGTGGGACAATGAGCAGTTCTTC

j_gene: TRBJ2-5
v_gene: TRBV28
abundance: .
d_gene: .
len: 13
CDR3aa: CASNLGGEETQYF
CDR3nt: TGTGCCAGCAACCTGGGGGGAGAGGAGACCCAGTACTTC

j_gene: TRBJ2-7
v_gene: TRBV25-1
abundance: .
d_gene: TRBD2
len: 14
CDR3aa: CASSGASGSYEQYF
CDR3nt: TGTGCCAGCAGTGGGGCTAGCGGATCCTACGAGCAGTACTTC

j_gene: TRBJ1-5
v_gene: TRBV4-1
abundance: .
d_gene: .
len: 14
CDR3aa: CASSPNSANQPQHF
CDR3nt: TGCGCCAGCAGCCCTAACAGTGCGAATCAGCCCCAGCATTTT

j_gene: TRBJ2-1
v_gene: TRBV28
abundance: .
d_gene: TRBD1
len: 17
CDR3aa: CASSFPAAGGSYNEQFF
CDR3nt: TGTGCCAGCAGTTTCCCCGCCGCAGGGGGCTCCTACAATGAGCAGTTCTTC

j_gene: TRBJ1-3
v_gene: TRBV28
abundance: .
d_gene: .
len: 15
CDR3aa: CASSTFREAGNTIYF
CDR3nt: TGTGCCAGCAGTACTTTCAGGGAAGCTGGAAACACCATATATTTT

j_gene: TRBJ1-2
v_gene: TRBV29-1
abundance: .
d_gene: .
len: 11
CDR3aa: CSVPGYYGYTF
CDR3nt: TGCAGCGTACCAGGATACTATGGCTACACCTTC

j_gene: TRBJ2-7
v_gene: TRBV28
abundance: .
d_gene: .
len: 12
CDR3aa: CASSSSPYEQYF
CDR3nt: TGTGCCAGCAGCTCTTCCCCCTACGAGCAGTACTTC

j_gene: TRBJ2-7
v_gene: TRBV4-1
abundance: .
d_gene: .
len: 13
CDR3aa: CASSHADGSEQYF
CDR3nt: TGCGCCAGCAGCCACGCGGACGGGTCGGAGCAGTACTTC

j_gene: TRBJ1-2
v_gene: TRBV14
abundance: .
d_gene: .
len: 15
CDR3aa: CASSQLPGGFYGYTF
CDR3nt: TGTGCCAGCAGCCAACTTCCTGGGGGGTTCTATGGCTACACCTTC

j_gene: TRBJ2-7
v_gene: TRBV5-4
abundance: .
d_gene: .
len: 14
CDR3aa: CASSAGSQIYEQYF
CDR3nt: TGTGCCAGCAGTGCCGGGTCACAAATCTACGAGCAGTACTTC

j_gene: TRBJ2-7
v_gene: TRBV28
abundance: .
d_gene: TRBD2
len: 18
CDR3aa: CASSLSGTSGRFTYEQYF
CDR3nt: TGTGCCAGCAGTTTATCCGGGACTAGCGGGAGGTTTACCTACGAGCAGTACTTC

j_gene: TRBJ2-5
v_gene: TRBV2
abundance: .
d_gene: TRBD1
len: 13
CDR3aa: CASRQGGRETQYF
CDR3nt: TGTGCCAGCCGACAGGGGGGTCGGGAGACCCAGTACTTC

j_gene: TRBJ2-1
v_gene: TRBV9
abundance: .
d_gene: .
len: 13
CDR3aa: CASSVGVAGEQFF
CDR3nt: TGTGCCAGCAGCGTAGGGGTAGCTGGTGAGCAGTTCTTC

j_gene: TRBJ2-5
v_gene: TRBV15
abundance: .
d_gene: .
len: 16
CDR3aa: CATSPESVRGEETQYF
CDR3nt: TGTGCCACCAGCCCGGAAAGCGTCAGAGGGGAGGAGACCCAGTACTTC

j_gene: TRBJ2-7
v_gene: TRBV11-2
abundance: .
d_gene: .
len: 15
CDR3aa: CASSLTPGQTYEQYF
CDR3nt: TGTGCCAGCAGCTTAACCCCCGGACAGACCTACGAGCAGTACTTC

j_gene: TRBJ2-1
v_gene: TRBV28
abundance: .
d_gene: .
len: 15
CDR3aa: CASKIGTASYNEQFF
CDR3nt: TGTGCCAGCAAAATAGGGACCGCCTCCTACAATGAGCAGTTCTTC

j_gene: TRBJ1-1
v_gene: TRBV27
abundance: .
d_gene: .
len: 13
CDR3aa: CASSATGYTEAFF
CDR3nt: TGTGCCAGCAGTGCTACAGGGTACACTGAAGCTTTCTTT

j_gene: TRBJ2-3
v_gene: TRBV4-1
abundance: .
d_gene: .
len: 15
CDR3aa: CASSQEGGRGDTQYF
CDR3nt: TGCGCCAGCAGCCAAGAGGGGGGCAGGGGTGATACGCAGTATTTT

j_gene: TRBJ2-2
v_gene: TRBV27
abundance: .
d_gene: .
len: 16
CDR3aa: CASRTLTDTNTGELFF
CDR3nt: TGTGCCAGCAGGACTCTCACGGACACGAACACCGGGGAGCTGTTTTTT

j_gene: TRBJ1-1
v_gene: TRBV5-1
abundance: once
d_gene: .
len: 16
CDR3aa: CASSLEALLVYTEAFF
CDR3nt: TGCGCCAGCAGCTTGGAGGCCCTCCTGGTATACACTGAAGCTTTCTTT

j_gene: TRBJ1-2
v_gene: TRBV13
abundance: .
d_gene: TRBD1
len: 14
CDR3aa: CASSPGTGLEGYTF
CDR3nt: TGTGCCAGCAGCCCGGGGACAGGGTTGGAGGGCTACACCTTC

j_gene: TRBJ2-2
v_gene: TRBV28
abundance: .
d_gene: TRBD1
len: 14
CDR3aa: CASSLTGAAGELFF
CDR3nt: TGTGCCAGCAGTTTGACAGGGGCGGCCGGGGAGCTGTTTTTT

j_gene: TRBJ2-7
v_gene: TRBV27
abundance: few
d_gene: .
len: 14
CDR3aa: CASRDASPSYEQYF
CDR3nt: TGTGCCAGCAGGGACGCGTCGCCCTCCTACGAGCAGTACTTC

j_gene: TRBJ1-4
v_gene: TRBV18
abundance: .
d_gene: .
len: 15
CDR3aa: CASSPPPGPNEKLFF
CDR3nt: TGTGCCAGCTCACCACCGCCGGGCCCTAATGAAAAACTGTTTTTT

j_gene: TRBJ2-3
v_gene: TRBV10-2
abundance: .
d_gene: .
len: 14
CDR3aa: CATQSSNVIYTQYF
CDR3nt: TGCGCCACCCAGTCCTCCAACGTGATTTATACGCAGTATTTT

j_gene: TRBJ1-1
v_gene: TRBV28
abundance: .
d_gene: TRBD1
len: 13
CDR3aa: CASRPKGASMAFF
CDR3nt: TGTGCCAGCAGGCCAAAGGGGGCGAGTATGGCTTTCTTT